The 29 T cell receptor beta chains listed next were all sequenced from one sample in a study of regulatory T cells in long-lasting Graves disease. Combining iRepertoire HTBI primers with Arm-PCR of CDR3 regions, the authors built TCR beta libraries. TCRdb re-called the multiplex PCR reads through MiXCR, storing one row per CDR3 protein. The profile shows 650,000 to 700,000 distinct CDR3 sequences, around 30% of them singletons. The time point denotes: persistent/refractory GD, antithyroid drugs over 5 years with positive TRAb. Scientists built the TCR library using RNA that was extracted from PBMCs. Sample: peripheral blood mononuclear cells (PBMCs), taken when the disease was refractory, from a patient treated with antithyroid drugs. The receptors were sampled from a female donor with Graves disease.

This clonotype occurred a few times. The chain couples TRBV6-9 to TRBJ1-6; weak D call: TRBD1 (5 bases). The germline V gene encodes CDR1 MNHGY and CDR2 SVAAGI. V lost 3 bases to trimming and J lost 0 bases, with 15 bases between them. CDR3 size: 18 residues. This CDR3 is CASSYGPGKGSYNSPLHF. CDR3 bases: TGTGCCAGCAGTTACGGTCCAGGGAAGGGCTCCTATAATTCACCCCTCCACTTT.

Here the CDR3 reads CASSGGVDTGELFF. CDR3 coding DNA: TGCGCCAGCAGCGGGGGGGTGGACACCGGGGAGCTGTTTTTT. This sequence joins TRBV5-1 and TRBJ2-2, with 7 bases identical to TRBD2. Trimming cost V 4 bases and J 3 bases; bases outside gene matches: 3. This CDR3 has 14 amino acids. The germline gives CDR1 SGHRS, CDR2 YFSETQ.

The chain carries TRBV14 and TRBJ2-2; D uncertain. CDR1 SGHDN and CDR2 FVKESK come from the germline V gene. The germline V and J ends were trimmed by 3 bases and 2 bases, with 10 bases remaining between them. CDR3 length: 15 amino acids. The CDR3 loop reads CASSHEEVNTGELFF. The CDR3 DNA follows: TGTGCCAGCAGCCACGAAGAGGTCAACACCGGGGAGCTGTTTTTT.

In this sample, this clonotype turned up a few times. This rearrangement joins TRBV28 to TRBJ1-4, with TRBD1 matching over 7 bases. Germline V gives CDR1 MDHEN, CDR2 SYDVKM. Trimming cost V 6 bases and J 2 bases; bases outside gene matches: 3. This CDR3 comprises 14 residues. The CDR3: CASRGTVTNEKLFF. The CDR3 DNA reads TGTGCCAGCAGAGGGACAGTTACTAATGAAAAACTGTTTTTT.

The chain carries TRBV19 and TRBJ1-2; 7 nucleotides line up with TRBD1. V shed 7 bases, J shed 0 bases, and the junction held 5 bases outside the gene matches. The CDR3 consists of 14 residues. The germline V gene has CDR1 LNHDA and CDR2 SQIVND (reference sequence). The CDR3: CASTGQEANYGYTF. CDR3 nucleotides: TGTGCCAGTACCGGACAGGAAGCTAACTATGGCTACACCTTC.

V gene TRBV6-1 combines with J gene TRBJ1-1, with no clear D. This CDR3 is 15 amino acids long. CDR1 is MNHNS and CDR2 is SASEGT in the germline V gene. Deletions cut 6 bases from V and 1 base from J, with 15 bases between. The DNA of the CDR3 is TGTGCCAGCAGCTTGAGGAGTTTGGAGAACACTGAAGCTTTCTTT. It yields the protein CASSLRSLENTEAFF.

This clonotype was detected ten times or more. V and J are TRBV28 and TRBJ1-5; tentatively, D is TRBD1 (5 bases). The CDR3 length is 17 residues. The germline CDR1 and CDR2 sequences are MDHEN and SYDVKM. V dropped 5 bases and J dropped 1 base, with 18 bases sitting between them. This CDR3 reads CASSPKMGVGSNQPQHF. For the CDR3, the DNA is TGTGCCAGCAGTCCGAAAATGGGGGTAGGGAGCAATCAGCCCCAGCATTTT. Full variable domain (remainder filled in from reference TRBV28 and TRBJ1-5): DVKVTQSSRYLVKRTGEKVFLECVQDMDHENMFWYRQDPGLGLRLIYFSYDVKMKEKGDIPEGYSVSREKKERFSLILESASTNQTSMYLCASSPKMGVGSNQPQHFGDGTRLSIL.

The CDR3 nucleotides read TGTGCCAGCAGTTACTCCCGGCAGGGAAGGGCCGGCGGAGCTTTCTTT. Protein sequence: CASSYSRQGRAGGAFF. The chain carries TRBV6-5 and TRBJ1-1, with a weak D call TRBD1 (5 bases). Germline V gene lookup returns CDR1 MNHEY and CDR2 SVGAGI. The CDR3 consists of 16 residues. V lost 0 bases to trimming and J lost 10 bases, with 21 bases between them.

Note on this clonotype: The junction departs from the called germline gene at one end, perhaps through a read error. V and J are TRBV28 and TRBJ1-1; a weak D match, TRBD1 (5 bases). This CDR3 spans 15 amino acids. CDR1 and CDR2 (germline): MDHEN, SYDVKM. CDR3 loop: CASISGRPADTGAFF. The DNA for the CDR3 is TGTGCCAGCATCTCAGGACGGCCAGCGGACACTGGAGCTTTCTTT.

The rearrangement uses TRBV4-1 and TRBJ2-6, with TRBD1 as a possible D gene (6 bases). The ends were cut back, 3 bases at V and 2 bases at J, with 11 bases in the middle. The germline V gene has CDR1 MGHRA and CDR2 YSYEKL. This CDR3 region has 16 residues. The CDR3 sequence is CASSQTTGAGANVLTF. The CDR3 bases are TGCGCCAGCAGCCAGACGACAGGCGCTGGGGCCAACGTCCTGACTTTC.

This clonotype appeared a few times. The V call is TRBV18, the J call TRBJ2-7; 13 bases match TRBD2. The junction had 4 bases not matched to a gene; V was cut back by 4 bases and J by 4 bases. From germline, CDR1 is KGHSH and CDR2 LQKENI. The CDR3 length is 15 residues. This CDR3 is CASSQRTSGSYEQYF. CDR3 coding DNA: TGTGCCAGCTCACAGCGGACTAGCGGGAGTTACGAGCAGTACTTC. Based on the CDR3 plus reference TRBV18 and TRBJ2-7, the full variable domain is NAGVMQNPRHLVRRRGQEARLRCSPMKGHSHVYWYRQLPEEGLKFMVYLQKENIIDESGMPKERFSAEFPKEGPSILRIQQVVRGDSAAYFCASSQRTSGSYEQYFGPGTRLTVT.

Many counts were recorded for this clonotype. The chain combines TRBV29-1 with TRBJ1-4, with D possibly matching TRBD1 (5 bases). The length of the CDR3 is 13 residues. The germline V and J ends were trimmed by 7 bases and 0 bases, with 9 bases remaining between them. Germline lookup yields CDR1 SQVTM and CDR2 ANQGSEA. CDR3 nucleotides: TGCAGCGCTGACAGTGCAACTAATGAAAAACTGTTTTTT. It encodes CSADSATNEKLFF.

This clonotype showed up many times. The genes are TRBV2 and TRBJ1-4; D might be TRBD1 (5 bases). CDR3 length: 13 residues. V lost 6 bases to trimming and J lost 5 bases, with 10 bases between them. CDR1 is SNHLY and CDR2 is FYNNEI in the germline V gene. CDR3 DNA: TGTGCCAGCAGAAGGGACGTAAATGAAAAACTGTTTTTT. This gives the protein CASRRDVNEKLFF.

The V gene is TRBV20-1, the J gene TRBJ2-7; D uncertain. V shed 3 bases and J shed 4 bases, with 13 bases lying between them. CDR1 DFQATT and CDR2 SNEGSKA come from the germline V gene (reference sequence). The CDR3 sequence is 13 residues long. As DNA, the CDR3 is TGCAGTGCTAGGCCAGCTCCGAGTTACGAGCAGTACTTC. The encoded protein is CSARPAPSYEQYF.

The chain couples TRBV9 to TRBJ1-2; 7 bases map to TRBD1. Trimming took 1 base from V and 0 from J; bases not matched to a gene: 3. There are 15 residues in the CDR3. Germline V gene data show CDR1 as SGDLS and CDR2 as YYNGEE. The chain's CDR3 is CASSVQTGSNYGYTF. CDR3 in DNA: TGTGCCAGCAGCGTACAGACAGGGTCTAACTATGGCTACACCTTC. Using reference TRBV9 and TRBJ1-2 for the parts outside the CDR3, the full variable domain is DSGVTQTPKHLITATGQRVTLRCSPRSGDLSVYWYQQSLDQGLQFLIQYYNGEERAKGNILERFSAQQFPDLHSELNLSSLELGDSALYFCASSVQTGSNYGYTFGSGTRLTVV.

The V gene is TRBV7-9, the J gene TRBJ1-6; no clear D. V gave up 1 base and J gave up 0 bases, with 10 bases separating them. The germline V gene has CDR1 SEHNR and CDR2 FQNEAQ (reference sequence). This CDR3 comprises 17 residues. The CDR3 sequence is CASSLDSSGSYNSPLHF. In nucleotides, the CDR3 is TGTGCCAGCAGCTTAGATAGCAGCGGCTCCTATAATTCACCCCTCCACTTT. Together with reference TRBV7-9 and TRBJ1-6, the CDR3 gives the full variable domain: DTGVSQNPRHKITKRGQNVTFRCDPISEHNRLYWYRQTLGQGPEFLTYFQNEAQLEKSRLLSDRFSAERPKGSFSTLEIQRTEQGDSAMYLCASSLDSSGSYNSPLHFGNGTRLTVT.

V is TRBV5-1 and J is TRBJ1-6, with D maybe TRBD1 (6 bases). The V end was cut by 2 bases, the J end by 7 bases, with 7 bases between. Germline CDR1 and CDR2: SGHRS and YFSETQ. The CDR3 covers 13 residues. CDR3 loop: CASSFGQNSPLHF. CDR3 DNA: TGCGCCAGCAGCTTTGGACAGAATTCACCCCTCCACTTT.

This clonotype was seen a few times. The genes are TRBV15 and TRBJ1-6; 10 bases are shared with TRBD1. Per germline, CDR1 LNHNV and CDR2 YYDKDF (reference sequence). The trim removed 3 bases at V and 6 bases at J, leaving 2 bases unmatched. The CDR3 consists of 15 residues. CDR3 nucleotides: TGTGCCACCAGCAGTGGGGACAGGGGTAATTCACCCCTCCACTTT. Translation gives CATSSGDRGNSPLHF.

The chain couples TRBV30 to TRBJ2-5; 7 bases align to TRBD2. With 1 base clipped from V and 9 bases from J, the junction kept 23 bases outside the gene matches. Germline CDR1 GTSNPN, CDR2 SVGIG (reference sequence). CDR3 size: 18 residues. CDR3 in DNA: TGTGCCTGGAGTGATTGGGGGGGAGAGGGTAGCGGTCTTGTGGCCCAGTACTTC. It codes for CAWSDWGGEGSGLVAQYF. Full variable domain (remainder filled in from reference TRBV30 and TRBJ2-5): SQTIHQWPATLVQPVGSPLSLECTVEGTSNPNLYWYRQAAGRGLQLLFYSVGIGQISSEVPQNLSASRPQDRQFILSSKKLLLSDSGFYLCAWSDWGGEGSGLVAQYFGPGTRLLVL.

The chain employs TRBV29-1 and TRBJ1-1; D is uncertain. The CDR3 runs 10 residues. V lost 7 bases and J 4 bases, leaving 7 bases between the germline ends. Per germline, CDR1 SQVTM and CDR2 ANQGSEA. CDR3 nucleotides: TGCAGCGCCGGACCCACTGAAGCTTTCTTT. Protein product: CSAGPTEAFF.

This chain links TRBV19 with TRBJ1-5; a possible D gene is TRBD1 (5 bases). The V end lost 1 base, the J end lost 6 bases, and 13 bases lay between the germline ends. This CDR3 contains 15 residues. From germline, CDR1 is LNHDA and CDR2 SQIVND (reference sequence). CDR3 DNA: TGTGCCAGTAGTATAGGACAGACGGGAACTCAGCCCCAGCATTTT. Residues: CASSIGQTGTQPQHF.

V is TRBV27 and J is TRBJ2-6, with D tentatively TRBD1 (5 bases). Trimming removed 2 bases from V and 3 bases from J, with 5 bases in between. This CDR3 is built from 14 residues. The germline V gene has CDR1 MNHEY and CDR2 SMNVEV (reference sequence). CDR3 amino acids: CASSLQGGANVLTF. The CDR3, as DNA: TGTGCCAGCAGTTTACAGGGTGGGGCCAACGTCCTGACTTTC. The full variable domain, rest sourced from reference TRBV27 and TRBJ2-6, is EAQVTQNPRYLITVTGKKLTVTCSQNMNHEYMSWYRQDPGLGLRQIYYSMNVEVTDKGDVPEGYKVSRKEKRNFPLILESPSPNQTSLYFCASSLQGGANVLTFGAGSRLTVL.

This chain joins TRBV3-1 and TRBJ2-1; D tentatively reads TRBD1 or TRBD2 (6 bases each). The CDR3 runs 17 residues. Trimming took off 0 bases at V and 9 bases at J, with 21 bases between the two ends. Germline CDR1 and CDR2: LGHDT and YNNKEL (reference sequence). This CDR3 is CASSQDLQGRGGGEQFF. CDR3 sequence (DNA): TGTGCCAGCAGCCAAGATCTGCAGGGCAGGGGAGGCGGTGAGCAGTTCTTC.

The chain employs TRBV29-1 and TRBJ1-4, with a weak D call TRBD1 (6 bases). Per germline, CDR1 SQVTM and CDR2 ANQGSEA. Trimming left V 4 bases short and J 7 bases short, with 16 bases between. The CDR3 is 14 amino acids. In DNA, the CDR3 is TGCAGCGTTGGAGATTTGGGGGCGGCTGAAAAACTGTTTTTT. This codes for CSVGDLGAAEKLFF.

This clonotype was found once. A read error is possible here, since a much larger clone lies one base away. The CDR3: CASSPTRDASEQYF. In DNA, the CDR3 is TGTGCCAGCAGTCCGACCAGGGACGCATCCGAGCAGTACTTC. The chain recombines TRBV28 with TRBJ2-7; D might be TRBD1 or TRBD2, each matching 5 bases. The CDR3 sequence is 14 residues long. Germline lookup yields CDR1 MDHEN and CDR2 SYDVKM. The V end was cut by 5 bases, the J end by 6 bases, with 17 bases between. The variable domain in full, with the rest retrieved from reference TRBV28 and TRBJ2-7, is DVKVTQSSRYLVKRTGEKVFLECVQDMDHENMFWYRQDPGLGLRLIYFSYDVKMKEKGDIPEGYSVSREKKERFSLILESASTNQTSMYLCASSPTRDASEQYFGPGTRLTVT.

The chain carries TRBV25-1 and TRBJ1-2, with D tentatively TRBD1 (5 bases). The ends were cut back, 4 bases at V and 4 bases at J, with 10 bases in the middle. From germline, CDR1 is MGHDK and CDR2 SYGVNS. The CDR3 has 13 residues. CDR3 in amino acids: CASSAGPGYGYTF. The CDR3 coding sequence is TGTGCCAGCAGTGCAGGGCCGGGCTATGGCTACACCTTC.

The chain links TRBV7-2 to TRBJ1-2; D perhaps matches TRBD1 (6 bases). From germline, CDR1 is SGHTA and CDR2 FQGNSA. This CDR3 has 15 amino acids. V was clipped by 2 bases and J by 4 bases, with 14 bases between them. The CDR3, as DNA: TGTGCCAGCAGCTTATTAAGTACAGGGCCCTATGGCTACACCTTC. Amino acid sequence: CASSLLSTGPYGYTF.

This clonotype has just a few counts. V usage is TRBV11-2 and J usage is TRBJ1-1; the D gene is possibly TRBD1 (5 bases). This CDR3 has 14 residues. In germline, CDR1 is SGHAT, CDR2 FQNNGV. Between the trimmed V and J ends, which lost 5 bases and 1 base, there was a span of 11 bases. CDR3 in DNA: TGTGCCAGCAGCCGCCGACAGCCGAACACTGAAGCTTTCTTT. Protein product: CASSRRQPNTEAFF.

V and J are TRBV24-1 and TRBJ1-2; TRBD1 might be the D (6 bases). CDR3 length equals 15 residues. The V and J ends lost 4 bases and 2 bases respectively, with 13 bases between them. Germline V gene sequence: CDR1 KGHDR, CDR2 SFDVKD. DNA for the CDR3: TGTGCCACCAGTGACAGGACAGAAGAGAACTATGGCTACACCTTC. Translation: CATSDRTEENYGYTF.